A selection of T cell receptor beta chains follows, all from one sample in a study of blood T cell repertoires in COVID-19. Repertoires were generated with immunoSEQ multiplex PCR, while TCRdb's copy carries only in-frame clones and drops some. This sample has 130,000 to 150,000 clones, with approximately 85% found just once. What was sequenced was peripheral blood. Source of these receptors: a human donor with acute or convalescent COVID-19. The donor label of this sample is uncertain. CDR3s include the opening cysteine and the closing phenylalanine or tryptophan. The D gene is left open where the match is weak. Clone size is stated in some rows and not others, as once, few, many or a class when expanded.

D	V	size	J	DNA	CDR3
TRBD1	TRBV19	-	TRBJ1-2	TGTGCCAGTAGTGTCCGCCGGGACAGGGGACCCTATGGCTACACCTTC	CASSVRRDRGPYGYTF
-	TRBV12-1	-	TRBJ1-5	TGTGCCAGCAGCTTTTCGGTCAGGGACTCAAATCAGCCCCAGCATTTT	CASSFSVRDSNQPQHF
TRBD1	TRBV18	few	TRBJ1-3	TGTGCCAGCTCACCTAAACCGGGACAGGGGAGTGGAAACACCATATATTTT	CASSPKPGQGSGNTIYF
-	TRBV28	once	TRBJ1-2	TGTGCCAGCATATCGGGAGGGGTCTATGGCTACACCTTC	CASISGGVYGYTF
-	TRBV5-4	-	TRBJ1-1	TGTGCCAGCAGGGTTTCCAGTTTGAACACTGAAGCTTTCTTT	CASRVSSLNTEAFF
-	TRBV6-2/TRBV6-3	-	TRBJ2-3	TGTGCCAGCAGTTCCAGCGGGCGAACTAGCACAGATACGCAGTATTTT	CASSSSGRTSTDTQYF
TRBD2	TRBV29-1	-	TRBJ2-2	TGCAGCGGATCCAGGACTAGCGGGAGTACCGGGGAGCTGTTTTTT	CSGSRTSGSTGELFF
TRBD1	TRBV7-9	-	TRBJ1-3	TGTGCCAGCAGCCCGGGGACAGAGTTTGGAAACACCATATATTTT	CASSPGTEFGNTIYF
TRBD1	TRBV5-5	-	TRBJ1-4	TGTGCCAGCAGCTTGGACGTGCGACAGGGGAATGAAAAACTGTTTTTT	CASSLDVRQGNEKLFF
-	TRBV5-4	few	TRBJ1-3	TGTGCCAGCAGCTCCCGGAGTTCGGGCTCTGGAAACACCATATATTTT	CASSSRSSGSGNTIYF
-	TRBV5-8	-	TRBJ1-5	TGTGCCAGCGCCACGGAGGTGGATCAGCCCCAGCATTTT	CASATEVDQPQHF